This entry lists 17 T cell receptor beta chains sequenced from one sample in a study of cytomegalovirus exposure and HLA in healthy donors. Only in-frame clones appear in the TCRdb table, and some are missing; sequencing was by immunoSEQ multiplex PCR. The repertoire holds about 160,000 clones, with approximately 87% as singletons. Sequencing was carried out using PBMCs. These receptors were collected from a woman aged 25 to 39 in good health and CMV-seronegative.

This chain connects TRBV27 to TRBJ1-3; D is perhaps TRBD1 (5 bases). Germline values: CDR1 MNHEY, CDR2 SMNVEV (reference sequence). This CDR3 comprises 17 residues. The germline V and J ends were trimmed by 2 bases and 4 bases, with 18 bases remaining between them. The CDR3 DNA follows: TGTGCCAGCAGTTTAACAACGAAAGCAGGGATAGGAAACACCATATATTTT. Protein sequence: CASSLTTKAGIGNTIYF.

CDR3 nucleotides: TGTGCCAGCAGCGAGGCAGCCAGCACAGATACGCAGTATTTT. It specifies CASSEAASTDTQYF. This chain joins TRBV2 and TRBJ2-3, with unresolved D. V dropped 6 bases and J dropped 0 bases, with 10 bases sitting between them. CDR1 is SNHLY and CDR2 is FYNNEI in the germline V gene. This CDR3 has 14 amino acids.

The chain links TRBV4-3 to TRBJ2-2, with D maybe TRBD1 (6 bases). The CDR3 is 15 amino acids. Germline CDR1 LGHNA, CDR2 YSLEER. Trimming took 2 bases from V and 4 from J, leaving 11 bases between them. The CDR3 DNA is TGCGCCAGCAGCCAAAAAGACAGGCCCACCGGGGAGCTGTTTTTT. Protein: CASSQKDRPTGELFF.

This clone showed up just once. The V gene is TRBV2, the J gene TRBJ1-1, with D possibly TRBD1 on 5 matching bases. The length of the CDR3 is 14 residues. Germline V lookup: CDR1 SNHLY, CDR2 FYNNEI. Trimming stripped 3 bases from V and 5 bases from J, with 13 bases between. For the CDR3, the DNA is TGTGCCAGCAGTGATCAAGGGGCGAATACTGAAGCTTTCTTT. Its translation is CASSDQGANTEAFF.

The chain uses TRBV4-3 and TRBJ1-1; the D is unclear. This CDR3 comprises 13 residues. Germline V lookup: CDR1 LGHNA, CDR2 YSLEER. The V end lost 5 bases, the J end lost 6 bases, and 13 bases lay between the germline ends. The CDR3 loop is CASSGWGISEAFF. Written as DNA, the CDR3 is TGCGCCAGCAGCGGTTGGGGTATATCTGAAGCTTTCTTT.

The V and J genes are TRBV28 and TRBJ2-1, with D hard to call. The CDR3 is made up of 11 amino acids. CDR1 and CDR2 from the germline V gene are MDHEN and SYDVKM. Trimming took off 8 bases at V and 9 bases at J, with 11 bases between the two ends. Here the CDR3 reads CASRRNLEQFF. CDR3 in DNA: TGTGCCAGCCGCAGGAATCTTGAGCAGTTCTTC.

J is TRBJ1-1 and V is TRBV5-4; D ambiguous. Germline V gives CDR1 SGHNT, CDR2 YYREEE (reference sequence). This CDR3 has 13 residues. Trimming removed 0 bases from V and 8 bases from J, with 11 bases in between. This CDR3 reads CASSLVGIPEAFF. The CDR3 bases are TGTGCCAGCAGCTTGGTCGGGATACCCGAAGCTTTCTTT.

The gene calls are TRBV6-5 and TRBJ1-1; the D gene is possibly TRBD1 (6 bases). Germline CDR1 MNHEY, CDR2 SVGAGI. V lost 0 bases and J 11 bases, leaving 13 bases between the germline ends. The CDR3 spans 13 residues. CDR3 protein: CASSYSAGQLAFF. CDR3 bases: TGTGCCAGCAGTTACTCGGCTGGACAGTTGGCTTTCTTT.

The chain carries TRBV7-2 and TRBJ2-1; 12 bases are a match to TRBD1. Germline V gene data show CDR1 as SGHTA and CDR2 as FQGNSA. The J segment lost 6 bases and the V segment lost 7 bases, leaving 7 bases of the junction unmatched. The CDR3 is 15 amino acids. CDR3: CASTFGTGGFNEQFF. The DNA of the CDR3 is TGTGCCAGCACCTTTGGGACAGGGGGCTTCAATGAGCAGTTCTTC.

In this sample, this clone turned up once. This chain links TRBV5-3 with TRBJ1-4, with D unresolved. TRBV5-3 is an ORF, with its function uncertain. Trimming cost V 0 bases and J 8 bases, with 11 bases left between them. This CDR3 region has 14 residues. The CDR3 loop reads CARSLARAREKLFF. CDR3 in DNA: TGTGCCAGAAGCTTGGCTCGGGCAAGGGAAAAACTGTTTTTT.

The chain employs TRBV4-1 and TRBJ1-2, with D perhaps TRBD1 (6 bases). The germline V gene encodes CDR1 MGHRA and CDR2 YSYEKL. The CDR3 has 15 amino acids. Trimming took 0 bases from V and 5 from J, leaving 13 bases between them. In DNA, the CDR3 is TGCGCCAGCAGCCAAGATGAGGGACACCAATATGGCTACACCTTC. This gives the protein CASSQDEGHQYGYTF.

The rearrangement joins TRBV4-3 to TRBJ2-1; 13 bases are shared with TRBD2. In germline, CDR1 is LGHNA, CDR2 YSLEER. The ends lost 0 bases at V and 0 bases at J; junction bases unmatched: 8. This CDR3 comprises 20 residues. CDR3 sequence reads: CASSQDGGTSGMSSYNEQFF. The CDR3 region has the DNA TGCGCCAGCAGCCAAGATGGGGGGACTAGCGGGATGAGCTCCTACAATGAGCAGTTCTTC.

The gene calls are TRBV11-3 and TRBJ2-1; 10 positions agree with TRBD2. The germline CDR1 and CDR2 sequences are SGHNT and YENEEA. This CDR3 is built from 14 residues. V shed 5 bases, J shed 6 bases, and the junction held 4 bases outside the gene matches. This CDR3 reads CASSPSGRANEQFF. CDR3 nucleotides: TGTGCCAGCAGCCCAAGCGGGAGGGCCAATGAGCAGTTCTTC.

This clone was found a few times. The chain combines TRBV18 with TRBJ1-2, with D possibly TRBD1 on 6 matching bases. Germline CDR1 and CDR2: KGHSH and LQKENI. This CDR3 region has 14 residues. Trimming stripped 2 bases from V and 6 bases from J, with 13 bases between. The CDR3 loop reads CASSPARGGDGYTF. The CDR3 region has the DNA TGTGCCAGCTCACCAGCCAGGGGAGGCGATGGCTACACCTTC.

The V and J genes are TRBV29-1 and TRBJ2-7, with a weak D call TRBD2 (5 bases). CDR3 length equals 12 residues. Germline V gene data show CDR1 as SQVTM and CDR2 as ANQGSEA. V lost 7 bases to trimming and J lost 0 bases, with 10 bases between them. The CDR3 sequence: CSATTSSYEQYF. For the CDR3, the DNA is TGCAGCGCGACTACGAGCTCCTACGAGCAGTACTTC.

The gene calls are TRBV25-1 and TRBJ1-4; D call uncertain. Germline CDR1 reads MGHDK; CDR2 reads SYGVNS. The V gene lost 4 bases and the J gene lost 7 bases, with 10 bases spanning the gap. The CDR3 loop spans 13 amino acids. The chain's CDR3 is CASSGELGEKLFF. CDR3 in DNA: TGTGCCAGCAGTGGTGAGTTGGGTGAAAAACTGTTTTTT.

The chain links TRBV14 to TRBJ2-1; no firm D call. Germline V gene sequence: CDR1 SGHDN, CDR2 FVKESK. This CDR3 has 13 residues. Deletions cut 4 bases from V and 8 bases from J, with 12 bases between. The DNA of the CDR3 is TGTGCCAGCAGCCTGGTGGTGGGCCATGAGCAGTTCTTC. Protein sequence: CASSLVVGHEQFF.